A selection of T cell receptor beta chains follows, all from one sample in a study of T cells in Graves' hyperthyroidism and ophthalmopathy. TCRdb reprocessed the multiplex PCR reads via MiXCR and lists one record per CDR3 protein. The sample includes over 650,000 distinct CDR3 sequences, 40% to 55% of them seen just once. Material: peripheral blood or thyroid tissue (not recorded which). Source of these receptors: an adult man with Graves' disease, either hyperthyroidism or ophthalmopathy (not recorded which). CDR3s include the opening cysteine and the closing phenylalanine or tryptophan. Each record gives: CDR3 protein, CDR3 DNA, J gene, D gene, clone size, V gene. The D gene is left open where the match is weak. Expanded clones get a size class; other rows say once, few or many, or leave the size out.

CDR3: CSARMGDAYYGYTF; DNA: TGCAGTGCTAGGATGGGCGACGCCTACTATGGCTACACCTTC; J: TRBJ1-2; D: .; size: .; V: TRBV20-1
CDR3: CAISDGGNTEAFF; DNA: TGTGCCATCAGTGACGGGGGTAACACTGAAGCTTTCTTT; J: TRBJ1-1; D: .; size: many; V: TRBV10-3
CDR3: CASSPRGRRSNQPQHF; DNA: TGTGCCAGCAGTCCCCGGGGGCGAAGGAGCAATCAGCCCCAGCATTTT; J: TRBJ1-5; D: .; size: once; V: TRBV6-1
CDR3: CASSPQGPVGYTF; DNA: TGTGCCAGCAGCCCTCAGGGGCCGGTTGGCTACACCTTC; J: TRBJ1-2; D: .; size: .; V: TRBV7-2
CDR3: CSASGLAGVETQYF; DNA: TGCAGTGCGTCGGGACTAGCGGGAGTCGAGACCCAGTACTTC; J: TRBJ2-5; D: TRBD2; size: many; V: TRBV20-1
CDR3: CSLAGTSAETQYF; DNA: TGCAGCTTAGCTGGGACTAGCGCCGAGACCCAGTACTTC; J: TRBJ2-5; D: TRBD2; size: once; V: TRBV20-1
CDR3: CSARRRGGPLSETQYF; DNA: TGCAGTGCTAGACGGCGGGGGGGCCCCCTGTCAGAGACCCAGTACTTC; J: TRBJ2-5; D: TRBD2; size: few; V: TRBV20-1
CDR3: CSVRQGTNYGYTF; DNA: TGCAGCGTACGACAGGGGACGAACTATGGCTACACCTTC; J: TRBJ1-2; D: TRBD1; size: .; V: TRBV29-1
CDR3: CASSDGGQGLSGANVLTF; DNA: TGTGCCAGCAGCGACGGGGGACAGGGATTGTCTGGGGCCAACGTCCTGACTTTC; J: TRBJ2-6; D: TRBD1; size: .; V: TRBV6-6
CDR3: CASSASAAAYQETQYF; DNA: TGTGCCAGCAGCGCCAGTGCCGCCGCGTACCAAGAGACCCAGTACTTC; J: TRBJ2-5; D: .; size: .; V: TRBV7-9
CDR3: CASSSTGSTEAFF; DNA: TGTGCCAGCAGCTCTACAGGGAGCACTGAAGCTTTCTTT; J: TRBJ1-1; D: .; size: many; V: TRBV7-8
CDR3: CASGPTGVRDEQYF; DNA: TGTGCCAGCGGGCCGACAGGGGTAAGGGACGAGCAGTACTTC; J: TRBJ2-7; D: TRBD1; size: .; V: TRBV5-8
CDR3: CAISEWDRENYGYTF; DNA: TGTGCCATCAGTGAATGGGACAGGGAAAACTATGGCTACACCTTC; J: TRBJ1-2; D: TRBD1; size: many; V: TRBV10-3
CDR3: CASSLGDSPQGGYTF; DNA: TGCGCCAGCAGCTTAGGGGACAGCCCTCAGGGTGGCTACACCTTC; J: TRBJ1-2; D: TRBD1; size: few; V: TRBV5-1
CDR3: CASSLVLRTGGYNSPLHF; DNA: TGTGCCAGCAGCTTAGTACTCCGGACGGGAGGATATAATTCACCCCTCCACTTT; J: TRBJ1-6; D: .; size: many; V: TRBV7-9
CDR3: CASSSRGSGPHEQYF; DNA: TGTGCCAGCAGCTCCCGTGGTAGCGGGCCCCACGAGCAGTACTTC; J: TRBJ2-7; D: TRBD2; size: many; V: TRBV7-9
CDR3: CASTRGSSNQPQHF; DNA: TGTGCCAGCACCCGTGGCAGTAGCAATCAGCCCCAGCATTTT; J: TRBJ1-5; D: .; size: few; V: TRBV12-3/TRBV12-4
CDR3: CASGIYQETQYF; DNA: TGTGCCAGCGGTATCTACCAAGAGACCCAGTACTTC; J: TRBJ2-5; D: .; size: once; V: TRBV6-1
CDR3: CASSPGTGEHDYTF; DNA: TGTGCCAGTAGTCCGGGGACAGGGGAGCATGACTACACCTTC; J: TRBJ1-2; D: TRBD1; size: .; V: TRBV19
CDR3: CASSRGDRVLNTEAFF; DNA: TGTGCCAGCAGTAGGGGGGACAGGGTCCTGAACACTGAAGCTTTCTTT; J: TRBJ1-1; D: TRBD1; size: .; V: TRBV2
CDR3: CASSPDRALTEAFF; DNA: TGTGCCAGCAGTCCAGACAGGGCTCTCACTGAAGCTTTCTTT; J: TRBJ1-1; D: TRBD1; size: .; V: TRBV6-5
CDR3: CASSLKTGETGELFF; DNA: TGTGCCAGCAGCTTAAAGACAGGGGAAACCGGGGAGCTGTTTTTT; J: TRBJ2-2; D: TRBD1; size: few; V: TRBV7-3
CDR3: CASSVATLNTEAFF; DNA: TGTGCCAGCAGCGTAGCTACGTTGAACACTGAAGCTTTCTTT; J: TRBJ1-1; D: .; size: .; V: TRBV7-6
CDR3: CASSLARTGAGNTIYF; DNA: TGTGCCAGCAGCTTAGCCAGGACAGGGGCTGGAAACACCATATATTTT; J: TRBJ1-3; D: TRBD1; size: .; V: TRBV7-2
CDR3: CASRTSGGFEETQYF; DNA: TGTGCCAGCAGGACTAGCGGGGGGTTCGAAGAGACCCAGTACTTC; J: TRBJ2-5; D: TRBD2; size: .; V: TRBV12-3/TRBV12-4
CDR3: CASSWTTYSGNTIYF; DNA: TGTGCCAGCAGCTGGACAACTTACTCTGGAAACACCATATATTTT; J: TRBJ1-3; D: .; size: .; V: TRBV11-2